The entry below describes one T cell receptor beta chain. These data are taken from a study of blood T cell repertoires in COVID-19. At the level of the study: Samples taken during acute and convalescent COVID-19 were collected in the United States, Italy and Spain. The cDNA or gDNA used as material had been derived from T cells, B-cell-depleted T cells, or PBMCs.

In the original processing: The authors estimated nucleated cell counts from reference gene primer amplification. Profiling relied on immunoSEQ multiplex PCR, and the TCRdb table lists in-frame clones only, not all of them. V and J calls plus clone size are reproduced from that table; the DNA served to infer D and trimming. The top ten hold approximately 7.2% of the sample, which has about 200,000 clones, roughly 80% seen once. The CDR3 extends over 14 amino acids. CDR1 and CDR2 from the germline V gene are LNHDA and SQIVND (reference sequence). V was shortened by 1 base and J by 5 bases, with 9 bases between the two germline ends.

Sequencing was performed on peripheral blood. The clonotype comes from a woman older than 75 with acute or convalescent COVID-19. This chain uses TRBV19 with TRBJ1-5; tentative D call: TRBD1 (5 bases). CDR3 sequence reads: CASSIADSYQPQHF. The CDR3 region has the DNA TGTGCCAGTAGTATAGCCGACAGTTATCAGCCCCAGCATTTT.